The T cell receptor beta chain described here comes from a study of blood T cell repertoires in COVID-19. Per the original methods: Amplification from reference gene primers served as the basis for estimated nucleated cell counts. Method: immunoSEQ multiplex PCR; TCRdb's copy keeps in-frame clones and lacks some. From that table come the V and J calls and clone size; the DNA was used to work out D and trimming. The table has about 62,000 clones, around 87% seen once. V shed 3 bases, J shed 3 bases, and the junction held 8 bases outside the gene matches. There are 16 residues in the CDR3. V usage is TRBV23-1 and J usage is TRBJ1-5, with 7 bases identical to TRBD1. TRBV23-1 falls under the ORF class, with uncertain function. The source material was peripheral blood. The receptor's source is a man aged 70 or older with acute or convalescent COVID-19. For the CDR3, the DNA is TGCGCCAGCAGTCATCGCACAGGGGTCGACAATCAGCCCCAGCATTTT. Translated: CASSHRTGVDNQPQHF.